This TCR beta chain was observed in a study of cytomegalovirus exposure and HLA in healthy donors. With regard to this clone: The antigen remains unidentified.

The PCR ran on 60 Vbeta and 13 Jbeta primers. The protocol was immunoSEQ multiplex PCR, while the TCRdb copy is restricted to in-frame clones and leaves out a portion. The table for this sample gives about 200,000 clones. The CDR3 loop spans 19 amino acids. The germline V gene has CDR1 PRHDT and CDR2 FYEKMQ (reference sequence). Trimming cost V 0 bases and J 4 bases; bases outside gene matches: 9. General study points: The investigators catalogued about 170 TCR beta chains as cytomegalovirus-associated.

Specimen: PBMCs. The chain employs TRBV13 and TRBJ2-5, with TRBD2 identical over 15 bases. This clonotype originated in a girl aged 2-10 years in good health and CMV-seropositive. The CDR3 DNA reads as TGTGCCAGCAGCTTAGGGCCGGGACTAGCGGGAGGATTGGGAGAGACCCAGTACTTC. Translating it yields CASSLGPGLAGGLGETQYF.